This T cell receptor beta chain was sequenced in a study of T cell clonality in common variable immunodeficiency. This CDR3 is 15 amino acids long. Between the trimmed V and J ends, which lost 5 bases and 0 bases, there was a span of 14 bases. Germline V lookup: CDR1 MDHEN, CDR2 SYDVKM. This clone has ten or more counts. What it binds is not known. The read ends 3 residues before the CDR3 terminus; that terminus is restored from the germline J gene. CVID subjects were some 15 female and 29 male, aged 9 to 64. Findings of the study overall: Fewer TCRbeta clones were shared among CVID subjects than controls. Reportedly, TCR beta sequences from common variable immunodeficiency showed fewer deletions and N-nucleotide insertions. Patient heterogeneity in the CVID cohort limited correlations between repertoire features and clinical complications. CVID subjects showed higher TCRbeta clonality than healthy controls.

Generated by immunoSEQ multiplex PCR, the TCRdb table keeps only in-frame clones and is missing some. The data show about 34,000 clones, with none appearing a single time. The sample comprised peripheral blood mononuclear cells. The chain joins TRBV28 to TRBJ2-7; unclear D gene. The receptor comes from a human donor with common variable immunodeficiency. CDR3 sequence reads: CASSPPAASSYEQYF. CDR3 DNA, as far as it was read: TGTGCCAGCAGTCCCCCGGCAGCTAGCTCCTACGAG. The full variable domain, its missing parts supplied by reference TRBV28 and TRBJ2-7, is DVKVTQSSRYLVKRTGEKVFLECVQDMDHENMFWYRQDPGLGLRLIYFSYDVKMKEKGDIPEGYSVSREKKERFSLILESASTNQTSMYLCASSPPAASSYEQYFGPGTRLTVT.